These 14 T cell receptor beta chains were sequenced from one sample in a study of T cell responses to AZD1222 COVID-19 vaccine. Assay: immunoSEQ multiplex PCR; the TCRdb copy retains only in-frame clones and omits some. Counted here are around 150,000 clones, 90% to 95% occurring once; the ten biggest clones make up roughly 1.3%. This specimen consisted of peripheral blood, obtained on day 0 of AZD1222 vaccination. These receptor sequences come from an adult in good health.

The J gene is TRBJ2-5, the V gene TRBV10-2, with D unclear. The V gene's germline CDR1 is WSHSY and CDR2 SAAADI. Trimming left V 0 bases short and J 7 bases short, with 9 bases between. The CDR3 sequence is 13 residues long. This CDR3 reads CASSESTRGTQYF. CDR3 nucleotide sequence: TGCGCCAGCAGTGAGTCGACTCGAGGGACCCAGTACTTC.

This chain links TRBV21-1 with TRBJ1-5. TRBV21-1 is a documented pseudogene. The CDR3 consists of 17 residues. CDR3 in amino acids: CASSPPRGGAVNQPQHF. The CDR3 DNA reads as TGTGCCAGCAGCCCTCCGAGAGGAGGGGCTGTCAATCAGCCCCAGCATTTT.

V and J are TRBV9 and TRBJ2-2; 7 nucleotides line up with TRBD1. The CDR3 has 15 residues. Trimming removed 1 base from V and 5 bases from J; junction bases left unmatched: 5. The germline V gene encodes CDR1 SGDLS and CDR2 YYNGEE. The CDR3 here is CASSVMGQRTGELFF. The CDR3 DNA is TGTGCCAGCAGCGTAATGGGACAGCGGACCGGGGAGCTGTTTTTT. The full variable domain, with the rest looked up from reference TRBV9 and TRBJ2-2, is DSGVTQTPKHLITATGQRVTLRCSPRSGDLSVYWYQQSLDQGLQFLIQYYNGEERAKGNILERFSAQQFPDLHSELNLSSLELGDSALYFCASSVMGQRTGELFFGEGSRLTVL.

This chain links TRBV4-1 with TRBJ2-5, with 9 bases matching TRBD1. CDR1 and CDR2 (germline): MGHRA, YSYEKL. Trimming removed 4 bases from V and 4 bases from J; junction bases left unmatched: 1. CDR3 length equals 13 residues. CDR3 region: CASSPTGGETQYF. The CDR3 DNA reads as TGCGCCAGCAGCCCGACAGGGGGAGAGACCCAGTACTTC.

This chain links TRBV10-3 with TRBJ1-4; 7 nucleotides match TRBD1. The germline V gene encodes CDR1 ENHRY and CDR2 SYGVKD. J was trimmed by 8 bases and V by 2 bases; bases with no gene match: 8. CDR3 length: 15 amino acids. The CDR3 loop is CAISEATGAREKLFF. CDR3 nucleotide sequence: TGTGCCATCAGTGAGGCCACAGGGGCAAGGGAAAAACTGTTTTTT.

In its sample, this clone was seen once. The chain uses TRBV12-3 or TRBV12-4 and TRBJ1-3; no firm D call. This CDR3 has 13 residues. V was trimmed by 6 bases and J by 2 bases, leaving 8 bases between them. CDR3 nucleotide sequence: TGTGCCAGCAGCCTTCTGGCTGGAAACACCATATATTTT. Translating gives CASSLLAGNTIYF.

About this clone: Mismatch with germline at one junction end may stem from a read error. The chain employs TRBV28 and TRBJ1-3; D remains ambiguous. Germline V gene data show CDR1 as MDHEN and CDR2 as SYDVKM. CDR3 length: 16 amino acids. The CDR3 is CAGSLPGARWGNTIYF. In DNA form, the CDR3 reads TGTGCCGGCAGCCTTCCCGGTGCCCGGTGGGGAAACACCATATATTTT.

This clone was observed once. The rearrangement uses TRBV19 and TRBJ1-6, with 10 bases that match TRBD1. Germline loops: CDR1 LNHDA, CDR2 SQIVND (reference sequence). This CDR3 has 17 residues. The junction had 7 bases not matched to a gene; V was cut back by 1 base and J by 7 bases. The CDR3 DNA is TGTGCCAGTAGTATAGCCTCCCCGGGACAGGGGAATTCACCCCTCCACTTT. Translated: CASSIASPGQGNSPLHF.

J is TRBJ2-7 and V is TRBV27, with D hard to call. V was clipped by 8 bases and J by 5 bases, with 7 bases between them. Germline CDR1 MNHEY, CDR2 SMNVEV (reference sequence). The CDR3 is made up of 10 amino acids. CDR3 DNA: TGTGCCAGCGGGATACACGAGCAGTACGTC. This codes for CASGIHEQYV.

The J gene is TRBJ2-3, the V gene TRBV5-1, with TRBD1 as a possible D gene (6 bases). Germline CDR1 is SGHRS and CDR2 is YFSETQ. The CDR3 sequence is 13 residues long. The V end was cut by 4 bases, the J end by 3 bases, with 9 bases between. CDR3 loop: CASSAGQTDTQYF. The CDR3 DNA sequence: TGCGCCAGCAGCGCCGGACAGACAGATACGCAGTATTTT.

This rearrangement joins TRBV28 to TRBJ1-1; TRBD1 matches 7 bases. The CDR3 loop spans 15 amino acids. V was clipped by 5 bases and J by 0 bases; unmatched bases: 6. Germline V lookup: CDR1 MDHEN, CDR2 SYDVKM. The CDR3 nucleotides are TGTGCCAGCAGTCCCAGGACAGGCTTGAACACTGAAGCTTTCTTT. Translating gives CASSPRTGLNTEAFF.

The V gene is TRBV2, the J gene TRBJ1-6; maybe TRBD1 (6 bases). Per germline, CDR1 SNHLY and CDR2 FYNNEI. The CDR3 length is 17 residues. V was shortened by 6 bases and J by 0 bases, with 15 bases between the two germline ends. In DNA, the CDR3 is TGTGCCAGCAGCTCGAGACAGGTTGGCTCCTATAATTCACCCCTCCACTTT. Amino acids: CASSSRQVGSYNSPLHF.

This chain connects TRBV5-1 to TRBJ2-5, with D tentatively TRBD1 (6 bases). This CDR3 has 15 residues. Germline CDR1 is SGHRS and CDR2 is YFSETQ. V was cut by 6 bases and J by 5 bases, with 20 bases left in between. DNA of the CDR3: TGCGCCAGCACCCCGGGGAGAGGGCAGGGGGAGACCCAGTACTTC. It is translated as CASTPGRGQGETQYF.

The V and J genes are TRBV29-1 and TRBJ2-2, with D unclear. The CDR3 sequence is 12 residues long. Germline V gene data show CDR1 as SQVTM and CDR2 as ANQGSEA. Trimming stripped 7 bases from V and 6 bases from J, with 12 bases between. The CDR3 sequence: CSGGAGPGELFF. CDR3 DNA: TGCAGCGGTGGAGCCGGACCCGGGGAGCTGTTTTTT.